This T cell receptor (beta chain) was documented in a study of blood T cell repertoires in COVID-19 (dated by TCRdb to about 2020). With regard to the full study: Collaborator samples came from the United States, Italy and Spain and covered acute and convalescent phases of COVID-19. Nearly every sample came with metadata listing a de-identified subject ID, COVID-19 status, age in years and sex. Samples came from the ongoing ImmuneRACE study (first 160 participants) plus 1,254 subjects from 6 global collaborators. The material from the prospective study consisted of cDNA or gDNA derived from T cells, B-cell-depleted T cells, or PBMCs. Subjects who had been exposed to COVID-19, were actively infected with it, or had recovered from it provided the deeply sampled blood TCRbeta repertoires that made up the dataset. The repertoires were released in a freely available public database meant as a resource for research on the immune response to SARS-CoV-2. Where available, HLA class I and class II types were taken from metadata supplied by the sample provider and were not determined by assay-based typing.

Whole blood was collected in K2EDTA tubes by collaborating institutions according to the institutions' own protocols. For TCRbeta analysis, collaborators shipped samples in one of three forms: frozen whole blood, isolated PBMCs, or DNA extracted from either of those sample types. TCRbeta CDR3 regions were amplified from genomic DNA by means of the immunoSEQ Assay, a bias-controlled multiplex PCR. Processing in the source paper ran as follows. Within the assay, amplification of reference gene primers was used to estimate how many nucleated cells each sample contained. To quantify the absolute abundance of each unique TCRbeta CDR3 rearrangement, sequence reads were collapsed and filtered. For each sample, productive Simpson clonality was calculated by taking the square root of Simpson's diversity index across productive rearrangements. In TCRdb, the immuneACCESS table is reduced to in-frame sequences with V and J assigned. These tables do not hold every clone; where another copy was compared, an unresolved V gene accounts for under half, and the others remain unexplained. V, J and clone size are those of that table, while D and trimming were read from the DNA. The sample records about 300,000 clones, around 87% of which are singletons. 1% to 1.5% of the sample is in the top ten clones.

This clone has only one observation. Its antigen is currently not known. There are no base qualities to consult, and no much larger clone falls within one base. V was cut back by 4 bases and J by 0 bases, leaving a gap of 11 bases between them. According to the germline V gene (reference sequence), CDR1 reads SGHNT and CDR2 reads YYREEE. The CDR3 holds 15 amino acids from the cysteine to the phenylalanine. The kept DNA is CDR3 alone, 45 bases in frame from the first base. Here is what the overall study found, with its caveats: The quantity of clinical and demographic metadata differed by source and by participant and was supplied without curation.

The sequence joins TRBV5-4 to TRBJ1-3, and perhaps TRBD1 as D gene, on 5 matching bases. Sequenced sample: peripheral blood. The receptor's source is a man between 65 and 85 years old with acute or convalescent COVID-19. The CDR3 is CASSRGGGSGNTIYF. The nucleotides read TGTGCCAGCAGCCGGGGCGGGGGCTCTGGAAACACCATATATTTT.